This entry features one TCR beta chain sequence. The antigen remains undetermined. These data belong to a study of T cell responses to AZD1222 COVID-19 vaccine. The ends were cut back, 7 bases at V and 4 bases at J, with 19 bases in the middle. The CDR3 runs to 14 residues. Germline V lookup: CDR1 SQVTM, CDR2 ANQGSEA. Produced via immunoSEQ multiplex PCR; TCRdb's table is partial and in-frame only. The repertoire holds more than 95,000 clones, with approximately 91% as singletons. The study's findings and limits: Within unmutated variant regions lay the reported targets of nearly half of spike-specific TCRs. Only five to seven individuals given AZD1222 were seropositive at baseline. Spike-spanning, vaccine-associated CD4 TCRs were dominant at 160-218 and 743-854.

This TCR came from an adult in good health. The chain has TRBV29-1 and TRBJ1-1, with a possible D match to TRBD1 (6 bases). The sequencing here drew on peripheral blood, taken on day 0 of AZD1222 vaccination. This chain's CDR3 is CSAQEAQGRTEAFF. The CDR3 DNA reads as TGCAGCGCCCAAGAGGCGCAGGGGCGCACTGAAGCTTTCTTT.